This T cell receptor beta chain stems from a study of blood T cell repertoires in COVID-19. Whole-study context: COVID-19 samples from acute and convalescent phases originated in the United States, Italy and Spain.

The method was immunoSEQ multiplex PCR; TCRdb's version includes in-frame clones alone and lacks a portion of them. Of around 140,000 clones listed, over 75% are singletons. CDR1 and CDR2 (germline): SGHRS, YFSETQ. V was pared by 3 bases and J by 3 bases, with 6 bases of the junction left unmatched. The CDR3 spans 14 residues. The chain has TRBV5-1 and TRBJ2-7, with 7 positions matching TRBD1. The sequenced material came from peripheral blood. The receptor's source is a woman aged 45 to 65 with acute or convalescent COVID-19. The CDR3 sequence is CASSWTGPDYEQYF. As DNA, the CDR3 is TGCGCCAGCAGCTGGACAGGACCCGACTACGAGCAGTACTTC.